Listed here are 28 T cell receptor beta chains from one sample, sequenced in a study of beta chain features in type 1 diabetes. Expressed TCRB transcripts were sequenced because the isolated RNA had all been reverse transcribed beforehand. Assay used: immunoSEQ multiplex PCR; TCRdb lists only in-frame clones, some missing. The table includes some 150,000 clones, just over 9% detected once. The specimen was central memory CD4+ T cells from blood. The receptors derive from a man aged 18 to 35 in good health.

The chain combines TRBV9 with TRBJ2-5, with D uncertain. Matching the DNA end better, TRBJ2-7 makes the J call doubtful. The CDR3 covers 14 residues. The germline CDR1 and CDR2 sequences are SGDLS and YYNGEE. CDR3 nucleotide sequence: TGTGCCAGCAGCCCTACCCTCGGTTCCTACGAGCAGTACTTC. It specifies CASSPTLGSYEQYF.

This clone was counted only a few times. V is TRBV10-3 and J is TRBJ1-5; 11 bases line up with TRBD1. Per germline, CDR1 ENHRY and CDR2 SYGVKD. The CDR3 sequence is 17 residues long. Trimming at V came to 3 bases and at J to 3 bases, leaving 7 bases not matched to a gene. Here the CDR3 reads CAISDRDRGITNQPQHF. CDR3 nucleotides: TGTGCCATCAGTGATAGGGACAGGGGGATAACCAATCAGCCCCAGCATTTT.

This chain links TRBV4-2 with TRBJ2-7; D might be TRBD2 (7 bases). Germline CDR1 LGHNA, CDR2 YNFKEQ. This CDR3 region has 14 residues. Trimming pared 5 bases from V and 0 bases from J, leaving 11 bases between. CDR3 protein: CASSTRGGSYEQYF. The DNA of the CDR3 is TGTGCCAGCAGCACGAGGGGGGGCTCCTACGAGCAGTACTTC.

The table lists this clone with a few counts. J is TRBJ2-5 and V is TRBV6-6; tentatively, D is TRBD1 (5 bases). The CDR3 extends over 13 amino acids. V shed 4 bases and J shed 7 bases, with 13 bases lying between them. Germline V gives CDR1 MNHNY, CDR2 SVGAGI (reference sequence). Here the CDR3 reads CASSSAQGTTQYF. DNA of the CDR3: TGTGCCAGCAGTTCAGCGCAGGGTACGACCCAGTACTTC.

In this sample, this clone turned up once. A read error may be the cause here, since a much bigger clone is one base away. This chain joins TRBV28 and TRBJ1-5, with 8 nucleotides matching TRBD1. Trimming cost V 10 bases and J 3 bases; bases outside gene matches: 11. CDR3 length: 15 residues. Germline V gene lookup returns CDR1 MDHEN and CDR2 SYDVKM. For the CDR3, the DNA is TGTGCCAACAGACAACAGGGACAGGCCAATCAGCCCCAGCATTTT. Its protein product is CANRQQGQANQPQHF.

Here the CDR3 DNA reads TGTGCCAGCAGGATTTCGGGTGGGGCCAACGATTACGAGCAGTACTTC. Translated: CASRISGGANDYEQYF. The chain couples TRBV28 to TRBJ2-5, with D perhaps TRBD1 (5 bases). The DNA end lines up better with TRBJ2-7; the J call may be wrong. CDR3 length: 16 residues. Germline-derived CDR1 and CDR2 are MDHEN and SYDVKM.

CDR3 in amino acids: CASSDGVLTKNIQYF. The CDR3 nucleotides are TGTGCCAGCAGCGACGGGGTCCTTACCAAAAACATTCAGTACTTC. The gene calls are TRBV6-1 and TRBJ2-4; tentative D call: TRBD2 (5 bases). The CDR3 has 15 amino acids. The germline V gene encodes CDR1 MNHNS and CDR2 SASEGT. The V end was cut by 6 bases, the J end by 2 bases, with 14 bases between.

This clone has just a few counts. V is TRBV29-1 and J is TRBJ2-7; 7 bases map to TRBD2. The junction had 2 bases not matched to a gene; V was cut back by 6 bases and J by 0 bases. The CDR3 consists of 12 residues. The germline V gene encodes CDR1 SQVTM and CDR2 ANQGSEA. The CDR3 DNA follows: TGCAGCGTACGGACTAGCTCCTACGAGCAGTACTTC. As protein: CSVRTSSYEQYF.

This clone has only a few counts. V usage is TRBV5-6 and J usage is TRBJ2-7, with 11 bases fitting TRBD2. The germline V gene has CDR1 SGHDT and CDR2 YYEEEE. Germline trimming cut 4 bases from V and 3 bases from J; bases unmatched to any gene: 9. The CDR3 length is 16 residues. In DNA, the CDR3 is TGTGCCAGCAGCCTCACGCTAGCGGGGGGCCGCTACGAGCAGTACTTC. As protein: CASSLTLAGGRYEQYF.

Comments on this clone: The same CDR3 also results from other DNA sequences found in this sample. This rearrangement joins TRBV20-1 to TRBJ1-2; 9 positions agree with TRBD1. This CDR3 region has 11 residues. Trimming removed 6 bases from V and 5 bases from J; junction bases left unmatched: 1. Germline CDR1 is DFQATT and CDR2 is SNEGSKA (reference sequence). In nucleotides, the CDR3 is TGCAGTGCAGGGACAGGGTATGGCTACACCTTC. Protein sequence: CSAGTGYGYTF.

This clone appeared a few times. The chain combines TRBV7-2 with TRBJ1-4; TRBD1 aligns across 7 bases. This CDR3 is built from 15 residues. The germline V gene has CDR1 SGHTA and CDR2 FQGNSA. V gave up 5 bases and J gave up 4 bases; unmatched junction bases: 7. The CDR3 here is CASSTTGQFNEKLFF. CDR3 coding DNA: TGTGCCAGCAGCACGACGGGACAGTTTAATGAAAAACTGTTTTTT.

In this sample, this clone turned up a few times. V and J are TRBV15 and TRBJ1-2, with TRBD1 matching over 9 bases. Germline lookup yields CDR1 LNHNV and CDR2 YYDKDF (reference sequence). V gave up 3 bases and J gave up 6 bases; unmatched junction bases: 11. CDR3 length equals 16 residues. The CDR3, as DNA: TGTGCCACCAGCAGTGCCCCGGACAGGGGAGAAGATGGCTACACCTTC. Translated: CATSSAPDRGEDGYTF.

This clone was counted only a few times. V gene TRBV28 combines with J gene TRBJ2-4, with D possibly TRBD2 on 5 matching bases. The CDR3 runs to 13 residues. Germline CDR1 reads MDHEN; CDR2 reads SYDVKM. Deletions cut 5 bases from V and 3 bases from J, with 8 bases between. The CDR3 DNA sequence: TGTGCCAGCAGTATAGGAGGCAAAAACATTCAGTACTTC. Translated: CASSIGGKNIQYF.

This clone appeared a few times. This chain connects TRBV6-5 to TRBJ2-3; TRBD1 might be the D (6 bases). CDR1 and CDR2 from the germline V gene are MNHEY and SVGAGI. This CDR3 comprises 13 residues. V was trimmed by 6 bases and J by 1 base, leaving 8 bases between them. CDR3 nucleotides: TGTGCCAGCAGAAGACAGGGCACAGATACGCAGTATTTT. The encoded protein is CASRRQGTDTQYF.

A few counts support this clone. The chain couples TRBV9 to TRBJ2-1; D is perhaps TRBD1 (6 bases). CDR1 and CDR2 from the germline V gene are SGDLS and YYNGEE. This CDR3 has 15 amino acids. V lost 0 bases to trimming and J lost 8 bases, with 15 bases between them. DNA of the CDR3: TGTGCCAGCAGCGTAGCATCGGGACAATGGGATGAGCAGTTCTTC. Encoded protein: CASSVASGQWDEQFF.

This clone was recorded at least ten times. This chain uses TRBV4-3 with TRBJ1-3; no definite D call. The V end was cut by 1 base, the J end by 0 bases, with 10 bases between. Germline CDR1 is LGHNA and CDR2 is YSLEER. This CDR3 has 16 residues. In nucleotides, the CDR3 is TGCGCCAGCAGCCAAGCGGACGGACTCTCTGGAAACACCATATATTTT. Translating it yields CASSQADGLSGNTIYF.

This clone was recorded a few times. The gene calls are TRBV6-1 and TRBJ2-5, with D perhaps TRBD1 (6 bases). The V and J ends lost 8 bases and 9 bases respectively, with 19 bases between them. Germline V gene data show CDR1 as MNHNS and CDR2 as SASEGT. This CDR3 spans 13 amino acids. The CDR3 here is CASRAWGPGAQYF. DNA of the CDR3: TGTGCCAGCCGTGCTTGGGGGCCTGGGGCCCAGTACTTC.

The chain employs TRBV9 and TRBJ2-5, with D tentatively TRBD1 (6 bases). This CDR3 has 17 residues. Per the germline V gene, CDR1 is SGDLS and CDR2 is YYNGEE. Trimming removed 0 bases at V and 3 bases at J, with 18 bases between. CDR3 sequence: CASSVGWGRGRKETQYF. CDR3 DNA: TGTGCCAGCAGCGTAGGATGGGGCAGGGGTAGGAAAGAGACCCAGTACTTC.

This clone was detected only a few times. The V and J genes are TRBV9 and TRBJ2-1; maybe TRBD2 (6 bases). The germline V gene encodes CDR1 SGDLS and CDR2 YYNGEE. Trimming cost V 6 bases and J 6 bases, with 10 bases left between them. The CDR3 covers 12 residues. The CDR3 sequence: CASTRGGNEQFF. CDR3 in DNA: TGTGCCAGCACACGGGGAGGCAATGAGCAGTTCTTC.

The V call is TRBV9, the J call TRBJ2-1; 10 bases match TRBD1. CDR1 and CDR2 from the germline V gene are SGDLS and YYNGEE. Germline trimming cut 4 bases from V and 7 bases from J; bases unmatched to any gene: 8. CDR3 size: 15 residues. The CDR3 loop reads CASSPGQGSINEQFF. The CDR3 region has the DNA TGTGCCAGCAGCCCGGGACAGGGGAGTATAAATGAGCAGTTCTTC.

CDR3 nucleotides: TGTGCCAGCAGAACCGGGACAGGACTAATTTCACCCCTCCACTTT. Its protein is CASRTGTGLISPLHF. V gene TRBV28 combines with J gene TRBJ1-6; 8 bases line up with TRBD1. Germline V gives CDR1 MDHEN, CDR2 SYDVKM. The CDR3 contains 15 residues. V gave up 6 bases and J gave up 9 bases; unmatched junction bases: 10.

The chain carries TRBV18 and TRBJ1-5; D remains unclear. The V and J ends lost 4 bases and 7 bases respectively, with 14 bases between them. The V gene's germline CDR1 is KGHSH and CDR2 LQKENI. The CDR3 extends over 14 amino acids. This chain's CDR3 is CASSRRGDYQPQHF. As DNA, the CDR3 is TGTGCCAGCTCACGTCGGGGTGATTACCAGCCCCAGCATTTT.

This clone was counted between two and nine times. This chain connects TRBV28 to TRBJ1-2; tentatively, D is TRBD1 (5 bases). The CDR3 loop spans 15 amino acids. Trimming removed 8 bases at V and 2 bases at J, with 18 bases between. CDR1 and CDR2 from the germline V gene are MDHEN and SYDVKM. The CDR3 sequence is CASAEIYRNNYGYTF. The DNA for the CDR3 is TGTGCCAGCGCCGAAATATACAGGAACAACTATGGCTACACCTTC.

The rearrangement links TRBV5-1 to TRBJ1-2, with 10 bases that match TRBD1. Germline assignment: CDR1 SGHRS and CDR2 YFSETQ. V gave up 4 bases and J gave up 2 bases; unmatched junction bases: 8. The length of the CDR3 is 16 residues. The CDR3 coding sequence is TGCGCCAGCAGCGAAATCCCGGGACAGGGGAACTATGGCTACACCTTC. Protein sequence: CASSEIPGQGNYGYTF.

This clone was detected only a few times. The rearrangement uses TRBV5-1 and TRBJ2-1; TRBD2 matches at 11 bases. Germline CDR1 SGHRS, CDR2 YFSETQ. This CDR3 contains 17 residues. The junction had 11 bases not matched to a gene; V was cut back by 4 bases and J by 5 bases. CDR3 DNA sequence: TGCGCCAGCAGCACCTGGCGAGCTAGCGGGGGGCACAATGAGCAGTTCTTC. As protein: CASSTWRASGGHNEQFF.

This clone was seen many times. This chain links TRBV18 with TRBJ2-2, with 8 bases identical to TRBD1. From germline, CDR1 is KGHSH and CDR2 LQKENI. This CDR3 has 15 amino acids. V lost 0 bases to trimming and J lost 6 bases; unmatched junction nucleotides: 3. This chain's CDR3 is CASSPPSTGAGELFF. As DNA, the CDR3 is TGTGCCAGCTCACCACCGTCGACAGGGGCCGGGGAGCTGTTTTTT. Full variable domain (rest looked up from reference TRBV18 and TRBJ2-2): NAGVMQNPRHLVRRRGQEARLRCSPMKGHSHVYWYRQLPEEGLKFMVYLQKENIIDESGMPKERFSAEFPKEGPSILRIQQVVRGDSAAYFCASSPPSTGAGELFFGEGSRLTVL.

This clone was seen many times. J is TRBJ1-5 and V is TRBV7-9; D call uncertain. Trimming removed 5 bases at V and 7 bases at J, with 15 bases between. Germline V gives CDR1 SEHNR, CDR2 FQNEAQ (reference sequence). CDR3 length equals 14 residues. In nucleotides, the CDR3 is TGTGCCAGCAGCCCGGACGGGATCGGGCAGCCCCAGCATTTT. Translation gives CASSPDGIGQPQHF. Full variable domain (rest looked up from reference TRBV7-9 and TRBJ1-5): DTGVSQNPRHKITKRGQNVTFRCDPISEHNRLYWYRQTLGQGPEFLTYFQNEAQLEKSRLLSDRFSAERPKGSFSTLEIQRTEQGDSAMYLCASSPDGIGQPQHFGDGTRLSIL.

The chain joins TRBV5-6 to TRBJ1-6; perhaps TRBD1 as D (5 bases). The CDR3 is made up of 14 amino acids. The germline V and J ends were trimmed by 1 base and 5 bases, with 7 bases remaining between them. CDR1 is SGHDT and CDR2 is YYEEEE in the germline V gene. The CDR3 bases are TGTGCCAGCAGCTTGTCAGGGCATAATTCACCCCTCCACTTT. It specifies CASSLSGHNSPLHF.